The T cell receptor beta chain described here comes from a study of blood T cell repertoires in COVID-19. Overall study context: Donors in the United States, Italy and Spain gave samples during acute or convalescent COVID-19. T cells, B-cell-depleted T cells, or PBMCs provided the cDNA or gDNA that served as material.

In its sample, this clone was seen once. Original methodology: Nucleated cell counts were estimated from reference gene primer amplification. Repertoires were generated with immunoSEQ multiplex PCR, while TCRdb's copy carries only in-frame clones and drops some. From that table come the V and J calls and clone size; the DNA was used to work out D and trimming. The table records roughly 120,000 clones, about 83% of them present only once. After removal of 4 bases from V and 2 bases from J, the junction contained 7 bases not matched to a gene. The germline CDR1 and CDR2 sequences are SGHTA and FQGNSA. The CDR3 contains 16 residues.

Sequencing used peripheral blood. The clonotype was recovered from a woman aged 45-65 years with acute or convalescent COVID-19. The V call is TRBV7-2, the J call TRBJ1-5; 8 nucleotides line up with TRBD1. The CDR3 DNA follows: TGTGCCAGCAGCTCAAGGACAGGGCGGGGCAATCAGCCCCAGCATTTT. This codes for CASSSRTGRGNQPQHF.